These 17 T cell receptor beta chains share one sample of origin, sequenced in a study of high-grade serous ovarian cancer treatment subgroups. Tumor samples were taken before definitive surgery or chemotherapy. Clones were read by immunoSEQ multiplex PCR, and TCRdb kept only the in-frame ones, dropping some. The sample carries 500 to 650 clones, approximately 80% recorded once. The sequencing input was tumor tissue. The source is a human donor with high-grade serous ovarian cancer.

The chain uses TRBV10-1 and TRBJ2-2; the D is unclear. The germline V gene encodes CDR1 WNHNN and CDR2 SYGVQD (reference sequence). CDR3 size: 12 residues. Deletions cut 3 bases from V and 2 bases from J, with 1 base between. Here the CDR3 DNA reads TGCGCCAGCAGTGACAACACCGGGGAGCTGTTTTTT. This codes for CASSDNTGELFF.

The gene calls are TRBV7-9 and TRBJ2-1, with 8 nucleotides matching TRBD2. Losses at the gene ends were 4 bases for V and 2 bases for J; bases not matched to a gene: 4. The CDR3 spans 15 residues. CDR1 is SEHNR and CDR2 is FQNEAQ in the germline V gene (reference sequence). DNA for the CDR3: TGTGCCAGCAGCTCGACTAGCGTCCCCTACAATGAGCAGTTCTTC. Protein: CASSSTSVPYNEQFF.

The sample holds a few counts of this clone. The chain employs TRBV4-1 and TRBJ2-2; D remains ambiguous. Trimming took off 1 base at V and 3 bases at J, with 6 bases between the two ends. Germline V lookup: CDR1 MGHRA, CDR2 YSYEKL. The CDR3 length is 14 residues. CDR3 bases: TGCGCCAGCAGCCAAGGTGGTGACACCGGGGAGCTGTTTTTT. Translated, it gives CASSQGGDTGELFF.

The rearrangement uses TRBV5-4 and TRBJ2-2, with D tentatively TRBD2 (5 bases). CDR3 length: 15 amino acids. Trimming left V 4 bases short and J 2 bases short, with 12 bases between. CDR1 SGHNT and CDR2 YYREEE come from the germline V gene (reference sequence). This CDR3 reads CASSQRTGNTGELFF. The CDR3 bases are TGTGCCAGCAGCCAGAGGACGGGAAACACCGGGGAGCTGTTTTTT.

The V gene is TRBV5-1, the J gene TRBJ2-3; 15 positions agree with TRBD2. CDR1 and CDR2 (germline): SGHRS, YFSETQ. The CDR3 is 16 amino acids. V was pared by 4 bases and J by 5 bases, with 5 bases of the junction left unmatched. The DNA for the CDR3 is TGCGCCAGCAGCGCCGGACTAGCGGGGGGGATAGATACGCAGTATTTT. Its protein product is CASSAGLAGGIDTQYF.

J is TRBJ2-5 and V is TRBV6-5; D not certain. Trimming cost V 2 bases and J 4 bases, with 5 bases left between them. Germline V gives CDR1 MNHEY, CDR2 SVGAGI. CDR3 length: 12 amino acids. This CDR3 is CASSYRVETQYF. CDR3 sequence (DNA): TGTGCCAGCAGTTACAGGGTAGAGACCCAGTACTTC.

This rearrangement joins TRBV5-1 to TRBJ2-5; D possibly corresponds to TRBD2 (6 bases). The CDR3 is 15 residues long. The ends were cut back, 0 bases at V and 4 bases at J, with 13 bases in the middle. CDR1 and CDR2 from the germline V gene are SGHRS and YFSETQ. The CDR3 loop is CASSLELRGGETQYF. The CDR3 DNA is TGCGCCAGCAGCTTGGAGCTTAGGGGAGGAGAGACCCAGTACTTC.

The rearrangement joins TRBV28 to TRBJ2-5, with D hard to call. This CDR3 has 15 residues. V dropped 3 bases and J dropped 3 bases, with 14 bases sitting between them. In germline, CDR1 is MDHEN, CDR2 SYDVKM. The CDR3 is CASSFSRKEKETQYF. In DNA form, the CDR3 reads TGTGCCAGCAGTTTTAGTAGGAAAGAGAAAGAGACCCAGTACTTC.

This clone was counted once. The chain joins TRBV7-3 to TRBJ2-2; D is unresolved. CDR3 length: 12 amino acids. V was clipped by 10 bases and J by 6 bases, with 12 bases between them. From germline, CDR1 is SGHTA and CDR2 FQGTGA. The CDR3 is CATQPPAGELFF. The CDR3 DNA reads TGTGCCACTCAACCCCCCGCCGGGGAGCTGTTTTTT.

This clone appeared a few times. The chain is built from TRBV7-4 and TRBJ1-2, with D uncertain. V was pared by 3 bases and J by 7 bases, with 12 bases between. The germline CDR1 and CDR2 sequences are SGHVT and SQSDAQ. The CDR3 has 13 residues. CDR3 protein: CASSFGGVGGYTF. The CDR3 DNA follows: TGTGCCAGCAGCTTTGGCGGGGTTGGTGGCTACACCTTC. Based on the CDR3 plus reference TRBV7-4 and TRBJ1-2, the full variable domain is GAGVSQSPRYKVAKRGRDVALRCDSISGHVTLYWYRQTLGQGSEVLTYSQSDAQRDKSGRPSGRFSAERPERSVSTLKIQRTEQGDSAVYLCASSFGGVGGYTFGSGTRLTVV.

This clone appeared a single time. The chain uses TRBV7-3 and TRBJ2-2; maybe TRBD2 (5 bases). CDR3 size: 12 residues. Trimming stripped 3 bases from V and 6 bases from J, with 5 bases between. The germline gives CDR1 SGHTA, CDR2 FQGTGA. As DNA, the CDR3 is TGTGCCAGCAGCTTCGGGGCCGGGGAGCTGTTTTTT. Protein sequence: CASSFGAGELFF.

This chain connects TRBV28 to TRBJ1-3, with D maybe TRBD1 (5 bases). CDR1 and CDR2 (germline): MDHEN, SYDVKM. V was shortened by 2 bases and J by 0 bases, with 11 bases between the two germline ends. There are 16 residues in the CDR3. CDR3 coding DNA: TGTGCCAGCAGTTTAGGGGGAGCGGTCTCTGGAAACACCATATATTTT. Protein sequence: CASSLGGAVSGNTIYF.

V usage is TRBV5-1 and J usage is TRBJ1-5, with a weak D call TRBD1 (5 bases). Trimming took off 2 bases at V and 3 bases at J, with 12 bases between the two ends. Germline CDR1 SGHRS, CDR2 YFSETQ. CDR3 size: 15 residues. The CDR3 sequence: CASSLGDLPNQPQHF. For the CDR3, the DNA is TGCGCCAGCAGCTTAGGGGACTTACCCAATCAGCCCCAGCATTTT. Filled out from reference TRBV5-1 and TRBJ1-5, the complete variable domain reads KAGVTQTPRYLIKTRGQQVTLSCSPISGHRSVSWYQQTPGQGLQFLFEYFSETQRNKGNFPGRFSGRQFSNSRSEMNVSTLELGDSALYLCASSLGDLPNQPQHFGDGTRLSIL.

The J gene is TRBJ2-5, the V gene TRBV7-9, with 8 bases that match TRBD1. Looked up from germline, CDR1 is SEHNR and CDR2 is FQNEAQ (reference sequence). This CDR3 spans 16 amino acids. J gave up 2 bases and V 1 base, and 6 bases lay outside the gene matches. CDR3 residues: CASSLDRGFYQETQYF. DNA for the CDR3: TGTGCCAGCAGCTTAGACAGGGGGTTTTATCAAGAGACCCAGTACTTC.

CDR3 residues: CASSRTGTVYGYTF. Written as DNA, the CDR3 is TGTGCCAGCAGCAGGACAGGGACGGTGTATGGCTACACCTTC. The rearrangement joins TRBV5-8 to TRBJ1-2, with 8 nucleotides matching TRBD1. This CDR3 contains 14 residues. The V gene end was trimmed by 4 bases and the J gene end by 5 bases; junction bases not matched to a gene: 7. The V gene's germline CDR1 is SGHTS and CDR2 YDEGEE.

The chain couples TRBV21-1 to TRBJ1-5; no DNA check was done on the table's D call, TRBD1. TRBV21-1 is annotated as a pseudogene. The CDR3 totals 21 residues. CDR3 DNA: TGTGCCAGCAGCAAATATTTAAGAGGGACACCTACCATCTATAGCAATCAGCCCCAGCATTTT. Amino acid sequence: CASSKYLRGTPTIYSNQPQHF.

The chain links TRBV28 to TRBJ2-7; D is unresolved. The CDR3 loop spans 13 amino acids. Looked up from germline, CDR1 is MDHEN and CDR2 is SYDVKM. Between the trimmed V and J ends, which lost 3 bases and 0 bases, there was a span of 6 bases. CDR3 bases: TGTGCCAGCAGTTTCTTTACCTCCTACGAGCAGTACTTC. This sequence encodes CASSFFTSYEQYF.